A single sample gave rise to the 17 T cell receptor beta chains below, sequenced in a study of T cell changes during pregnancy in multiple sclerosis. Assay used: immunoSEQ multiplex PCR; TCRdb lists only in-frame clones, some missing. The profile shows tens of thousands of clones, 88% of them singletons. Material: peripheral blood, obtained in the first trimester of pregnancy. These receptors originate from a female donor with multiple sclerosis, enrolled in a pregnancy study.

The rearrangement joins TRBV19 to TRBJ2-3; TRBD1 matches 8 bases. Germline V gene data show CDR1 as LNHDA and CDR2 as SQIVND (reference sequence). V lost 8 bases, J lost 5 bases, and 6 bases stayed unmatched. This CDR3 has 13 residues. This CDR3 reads CASRQGPIDTQYF. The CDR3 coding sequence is TGTGCCAGTCGACAGGGGCCGATAGATACGCAGTATTTT.

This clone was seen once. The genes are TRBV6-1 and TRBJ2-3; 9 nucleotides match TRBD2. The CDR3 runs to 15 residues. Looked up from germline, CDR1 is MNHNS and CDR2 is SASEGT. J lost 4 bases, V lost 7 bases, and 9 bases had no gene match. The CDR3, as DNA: TGTGCCAGCACCAGGGGACTAGCTGGGGCAGATACGCAGTATTTT. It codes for CASTRGLAGADTQYF.

In nucleotides, the CDR3 is TGTGCCAGCACGGCGGGAGGGCTTGCCGGGCAGTACTTC. This encodes CASTAGGLAGQYF. V gene TRBV2 combines with J gene TRBJ2-7, with 9 bases that match TRBD2. In germline, CDR1 is SNHLY, CDR2 FYNNEI. The CDR3 consists of 13 residues. V was clipped by 7 bases and J by 9 bases; unmatched bases: 10.

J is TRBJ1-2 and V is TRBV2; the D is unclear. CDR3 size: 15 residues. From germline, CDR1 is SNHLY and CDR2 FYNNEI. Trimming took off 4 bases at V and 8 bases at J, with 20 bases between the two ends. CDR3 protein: CASSGMRDRIIGYTF. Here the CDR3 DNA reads TGTGCCAGCAGTGGGATGAGGGATCGGATCATCGGCTACACCTTC.

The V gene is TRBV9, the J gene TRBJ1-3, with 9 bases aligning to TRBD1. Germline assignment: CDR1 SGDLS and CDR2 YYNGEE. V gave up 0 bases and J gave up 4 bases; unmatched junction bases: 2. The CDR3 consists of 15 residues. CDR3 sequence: CASSVGGTGGNTIYF. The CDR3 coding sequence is TGTGCCAGCAGCGTAGGGGGGACAGGGGGAAACACCATATATTTT.

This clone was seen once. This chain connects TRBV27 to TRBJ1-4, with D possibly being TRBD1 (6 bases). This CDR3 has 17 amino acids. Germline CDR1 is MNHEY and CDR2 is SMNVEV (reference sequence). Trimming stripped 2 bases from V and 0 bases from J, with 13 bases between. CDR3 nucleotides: TGTGCCAGCAGTTTAAAACAGGGAGTAGCAACTAATGAAAAACTGTTTTTT. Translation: CASSLKQGVATNEKLFF.

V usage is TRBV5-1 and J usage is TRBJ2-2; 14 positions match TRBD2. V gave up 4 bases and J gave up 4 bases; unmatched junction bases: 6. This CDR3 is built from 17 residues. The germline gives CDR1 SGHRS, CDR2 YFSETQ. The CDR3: CASSAGLAGAATGELFF. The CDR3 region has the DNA TGCGCCAGCAGCGCGGGACTAGCGGGAGCGGCCACCGGGGAGCTGTTTTTT.

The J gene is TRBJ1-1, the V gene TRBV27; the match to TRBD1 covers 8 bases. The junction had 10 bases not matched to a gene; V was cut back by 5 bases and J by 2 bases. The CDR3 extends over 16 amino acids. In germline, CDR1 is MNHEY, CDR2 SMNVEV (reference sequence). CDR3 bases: TGTGCCAGCAGTCCGAGGACAGGGAGGGGTAACACTGAAGCTTTCTTT. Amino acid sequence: CASSPRTGRGNTEAFF.

CDR3 bases: TGTGCCAGCAGCTTGGACAGAAGCTACGAGCAGTACTTC. Translated: CASSLDRSYEQYF. This sequence joins TRBV7-8 and TRBJ2-7; D is perhaps TRBD1 (6 bases). CDR3 length: 13 residues. Germline lookup yields CDR1 SGHVS and CDR2 FQNEAQ. V shed 3 bases and J shed 3 bases, with 9 bases lying between them.

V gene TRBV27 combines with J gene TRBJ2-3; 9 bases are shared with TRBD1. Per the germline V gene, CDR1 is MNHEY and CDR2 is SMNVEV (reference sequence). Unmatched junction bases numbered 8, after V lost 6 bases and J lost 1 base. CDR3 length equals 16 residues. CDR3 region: CASRRTGAWGTDTQYF. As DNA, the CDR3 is TGTGCCAGCAGGCGGACAGGGGCCTGGGGCACAGATACGCAGTATTTT.

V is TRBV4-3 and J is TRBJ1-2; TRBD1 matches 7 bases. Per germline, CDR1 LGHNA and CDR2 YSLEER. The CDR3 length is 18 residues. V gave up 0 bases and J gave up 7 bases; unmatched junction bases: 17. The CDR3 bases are TGCGCCAGCAGCCAAGATCAGGAGACAGGGAGGTCGGCTGCTGGCTACACCTTC. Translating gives CASSQDQETGRSAAGYTF.

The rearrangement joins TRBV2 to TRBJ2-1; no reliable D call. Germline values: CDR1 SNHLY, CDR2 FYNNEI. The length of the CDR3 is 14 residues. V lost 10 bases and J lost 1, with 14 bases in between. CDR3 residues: CAKSPGESYNEQFF. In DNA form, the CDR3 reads TGTGCCAAGAGCCCGGGTGAGTCCTACAATGAGCAGTTCTTC.

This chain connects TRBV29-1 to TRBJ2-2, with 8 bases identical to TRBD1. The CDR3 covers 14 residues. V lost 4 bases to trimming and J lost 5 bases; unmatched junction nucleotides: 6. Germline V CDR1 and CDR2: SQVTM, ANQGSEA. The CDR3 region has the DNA TGCAGCGTTGGCCCAGGGGGCAGTACCGGGGAGCTGTTTTTT. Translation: CSVGPGGSTGELFF.

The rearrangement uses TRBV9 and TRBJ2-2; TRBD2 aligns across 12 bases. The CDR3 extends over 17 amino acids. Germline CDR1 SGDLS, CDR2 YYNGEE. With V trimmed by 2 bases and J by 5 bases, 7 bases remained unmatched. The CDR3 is CASSVSPGLAGTGELFF. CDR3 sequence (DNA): TGTGCCAGCAGCGTTTCGCCGGGACTAGCGGGTACCGGGGAGCTGTTTTTT.

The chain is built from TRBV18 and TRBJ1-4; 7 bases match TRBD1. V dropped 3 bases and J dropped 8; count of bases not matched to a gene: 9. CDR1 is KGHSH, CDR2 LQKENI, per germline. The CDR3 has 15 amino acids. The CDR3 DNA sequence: TGTGCCAGCTCACCGCTATTGACAGGGAACGAAAAACTGTTTTTT. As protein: CASSPLLTGNEKLFF.

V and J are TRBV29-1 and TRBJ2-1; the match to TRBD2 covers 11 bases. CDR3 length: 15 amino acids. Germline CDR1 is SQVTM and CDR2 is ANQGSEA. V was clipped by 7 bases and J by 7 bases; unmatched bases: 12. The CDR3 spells CSAAILAGAFNEQFF. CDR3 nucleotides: TGCAGCGCCGCCATACTAGCGGGAGCTTTTAATGAGCAGTTCTTC.

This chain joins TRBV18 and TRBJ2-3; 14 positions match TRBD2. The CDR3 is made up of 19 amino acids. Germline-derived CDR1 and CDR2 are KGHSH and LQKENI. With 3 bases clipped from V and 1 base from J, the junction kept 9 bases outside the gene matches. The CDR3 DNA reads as TGTGCCAGCTCACCCCGACTAGCGGGAGGGCATATCGGCACAGATACGCAGTATTTT. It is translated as CASSPRLAGGHIGTDTQYF.